This record covers a single T cell receptor beta chain. Its antigen is unknown. This entry is derived from a study of T cell responses to AZD1222 COVID-19 vaccine. Trimming at V came to 5 bases and at J to 7 bases, leaving 9 bases not matched to a gene. The CDR3 contains 15 residues. Germline V CDR1 and CDR2: MNHEY, SVGAGI. Findings and limits, study-wide: In the spike-specific TCR repertoire, nearly half reportedly target unmutated variant regions. Baseline seropositivity occurred in only a handful of AZD1222 recipients.

The data were produced by immunoSEQ multiplex PCR, yet TCRdb's version contains in-frame clones alone and is incomplete. The sample carries 180,000 or so clones, roughly nine tenths recorded once. This chain connects TRBV6-5 to TRBJ1-4; 8 bases fit TRBD1. The sequences come from peripheral blood, collected 28 days after the second AZD1222 dose. The TCR was taken from an adult who received the AZD1222 COVID-19 vaccine. CDR3 sequence reads: CASSIRQGMGEKLFF. The CDR3 DNA reads as TGTGCCAGCAGTATTAGACAGGGGATGGGTGAAAAACTGTTTTTT.